This T cell receptor beta chain was sequenced during a study of shared clonotypes between healthy human individuals. The CDR3 has 17 amino acids. Germline V lookup: CDR1 SGHVS, CDR2 FQNEAQ. Trimming at V came to 2 bases and at J to 2 bases, leaving 5 bases not matched to a gene. Data came from immunoSEQ multiplex PCR; TCRdb stores just in-frame clones and leaves some out. This table has over 1.5 million clones, under 99% appearing once. This rearrangement joins TRBV7-8 to TRBJ2-3, with 12 bases matching TRBD2. The TCR comes from a man aged 25 to 40 in good health. Material for sequencing was naive CD4+ T cells sorted from blood. Regarding subset: CD45RA+ positively selected. CDR3 protein: CASSLSRTSGDTDTQYF. CDR3 nucleotide sequence: TGTGCCAGCAGCTTATCCCGGACTAGCGGGGACACAGATACGCAGTATTTT.